The sequence of this TCR beta chain was determined in a study of cytotoxic CD8 clonotypes in ibrutinib-treated CLL (dated by TCRdb to the early 2020s). With respect to the entire study: The cohort was composed of around twelve relapsed/refractory and 15 treatment-naive patients; IGHV unmutated status was identified in under 18 patients. Patients were still on ibrutinib when every remission and progressive disease sample was collected. An average of 255,043 productive templates and 94,082 productive rearrangements was obtained per sample. Partial responses were observed in 24 patients and complete responses in 2; after a median follow-up of 68 months, remission was maintained in 14 patients and progression was observed in approximately 12. Cryopreserved peripheral blood mononuclear cells were collected at three points: before therapy, at response, and at either sustained remission or disease progression. Response samples were obtained after a median of around eleven months of treatment, with a range of about 6 to 36 months. Of the 70 to 90 people in the trial, 25 to 30 had longitudinal samples available.

Each clonotype received, on average, about 10x coverage in deep resolution sequencing performed on a MiSeq, where the target depth lay between 1 in 1 million and 1 in 200,000 T cells. TCR beta libraries were generated with the immunoSEQ hsTCRB Kit. Per the original workflow: The data were analyzed with ImmunoSEQ Analyzer and ImmunoSEQ Data Assistant, and V, D and J gene assignments followed IMGT definitions. Clonality, which ranges from 0 to 1, was calculated by subtracting the normalized Shannon entropy of productive rearrangement frequencies from one. Only overrepresented clonotypes making up at least 0.05% of the repertoire of each patient were included in the public clonotype analysis. About a dozen age-matched healthy donor repertoires from immuneACCESS served as clonality controls. TCRdb carries this immuneACCESS record with in-frame sequences only. Its versions omit some clonotypes, under half of them owing to an unresolved V gene in the studies checked, with the rest unexplained. Clone size and the V and J calls come from that table; the DNA yielded D and trimming. The sample has roughly 300,000 clones on record, roughly four fifths of them singletons. The top ten clonotypes cover about 5.3% of the sample.

The CDR1 and CDR2 encoded by the germline V gene are SGHDN and FVKESK. The CDR3, cysteine through phenylalanine, is 17 amino acids long. Only the CDR3 DNA is retained, 51 bases long and in frame from the first base. V and J lose 1 base and 6 bases, and a span of 18 bases separates them. The label giving this sample's time point can be read as: progressive disease on ibrutinib. For TCR beta library preparation, approximately 2 micrograms of genomic DNA were isolated from cryopreserved PBMCs. Longitudinal blood samples from CLL patients on ibrutinib monotherapy were analyzed using high-throughput TCR beta sequencing. The patients took part in an open-label, single-center phase 2 trial of ibrutinib monotherapy. Overall results and qualifications from the work: Sampling times were not matched between patients in sustained remission and patients whose disease was progressing, and lymph node repertoires were not examined. Public clonotypes were found to be uncommon and were observed to contract or remain stable during treatment; the increase in clonality was shown to reflect expansion of private clonotypes at ibrutinib response. Baseline clonality was found to be higher than that of age-matched healthy donors and was strongly correlated with circulating CD8+ T-cell counts. Clonality rose at ibrutinib response, remained stable during sustained remission, and dropped back toward baseline at progression.

This clone was counted a few times. Its binding antigen is unknown. Base qualities are not provided; no much larger clone lies one nucleotide away. The chain employs TRBV14 and TRBJ1-4, and the D gene may be TRBD1, 6 bases matching. Source: PBMCs, taken at disease progression, from a patient treated with ibrutinib. The TCR sequence derives from a human donor with chronic lymphocytic leukemia. In nucleotide form, the sequence is TGTGCCAGCAGCCAAGGGGGGCTCCTGCTAAGGGATGAAAAACTGTTTTTT. It translates as CASSQGGLLLRDEKLFF.